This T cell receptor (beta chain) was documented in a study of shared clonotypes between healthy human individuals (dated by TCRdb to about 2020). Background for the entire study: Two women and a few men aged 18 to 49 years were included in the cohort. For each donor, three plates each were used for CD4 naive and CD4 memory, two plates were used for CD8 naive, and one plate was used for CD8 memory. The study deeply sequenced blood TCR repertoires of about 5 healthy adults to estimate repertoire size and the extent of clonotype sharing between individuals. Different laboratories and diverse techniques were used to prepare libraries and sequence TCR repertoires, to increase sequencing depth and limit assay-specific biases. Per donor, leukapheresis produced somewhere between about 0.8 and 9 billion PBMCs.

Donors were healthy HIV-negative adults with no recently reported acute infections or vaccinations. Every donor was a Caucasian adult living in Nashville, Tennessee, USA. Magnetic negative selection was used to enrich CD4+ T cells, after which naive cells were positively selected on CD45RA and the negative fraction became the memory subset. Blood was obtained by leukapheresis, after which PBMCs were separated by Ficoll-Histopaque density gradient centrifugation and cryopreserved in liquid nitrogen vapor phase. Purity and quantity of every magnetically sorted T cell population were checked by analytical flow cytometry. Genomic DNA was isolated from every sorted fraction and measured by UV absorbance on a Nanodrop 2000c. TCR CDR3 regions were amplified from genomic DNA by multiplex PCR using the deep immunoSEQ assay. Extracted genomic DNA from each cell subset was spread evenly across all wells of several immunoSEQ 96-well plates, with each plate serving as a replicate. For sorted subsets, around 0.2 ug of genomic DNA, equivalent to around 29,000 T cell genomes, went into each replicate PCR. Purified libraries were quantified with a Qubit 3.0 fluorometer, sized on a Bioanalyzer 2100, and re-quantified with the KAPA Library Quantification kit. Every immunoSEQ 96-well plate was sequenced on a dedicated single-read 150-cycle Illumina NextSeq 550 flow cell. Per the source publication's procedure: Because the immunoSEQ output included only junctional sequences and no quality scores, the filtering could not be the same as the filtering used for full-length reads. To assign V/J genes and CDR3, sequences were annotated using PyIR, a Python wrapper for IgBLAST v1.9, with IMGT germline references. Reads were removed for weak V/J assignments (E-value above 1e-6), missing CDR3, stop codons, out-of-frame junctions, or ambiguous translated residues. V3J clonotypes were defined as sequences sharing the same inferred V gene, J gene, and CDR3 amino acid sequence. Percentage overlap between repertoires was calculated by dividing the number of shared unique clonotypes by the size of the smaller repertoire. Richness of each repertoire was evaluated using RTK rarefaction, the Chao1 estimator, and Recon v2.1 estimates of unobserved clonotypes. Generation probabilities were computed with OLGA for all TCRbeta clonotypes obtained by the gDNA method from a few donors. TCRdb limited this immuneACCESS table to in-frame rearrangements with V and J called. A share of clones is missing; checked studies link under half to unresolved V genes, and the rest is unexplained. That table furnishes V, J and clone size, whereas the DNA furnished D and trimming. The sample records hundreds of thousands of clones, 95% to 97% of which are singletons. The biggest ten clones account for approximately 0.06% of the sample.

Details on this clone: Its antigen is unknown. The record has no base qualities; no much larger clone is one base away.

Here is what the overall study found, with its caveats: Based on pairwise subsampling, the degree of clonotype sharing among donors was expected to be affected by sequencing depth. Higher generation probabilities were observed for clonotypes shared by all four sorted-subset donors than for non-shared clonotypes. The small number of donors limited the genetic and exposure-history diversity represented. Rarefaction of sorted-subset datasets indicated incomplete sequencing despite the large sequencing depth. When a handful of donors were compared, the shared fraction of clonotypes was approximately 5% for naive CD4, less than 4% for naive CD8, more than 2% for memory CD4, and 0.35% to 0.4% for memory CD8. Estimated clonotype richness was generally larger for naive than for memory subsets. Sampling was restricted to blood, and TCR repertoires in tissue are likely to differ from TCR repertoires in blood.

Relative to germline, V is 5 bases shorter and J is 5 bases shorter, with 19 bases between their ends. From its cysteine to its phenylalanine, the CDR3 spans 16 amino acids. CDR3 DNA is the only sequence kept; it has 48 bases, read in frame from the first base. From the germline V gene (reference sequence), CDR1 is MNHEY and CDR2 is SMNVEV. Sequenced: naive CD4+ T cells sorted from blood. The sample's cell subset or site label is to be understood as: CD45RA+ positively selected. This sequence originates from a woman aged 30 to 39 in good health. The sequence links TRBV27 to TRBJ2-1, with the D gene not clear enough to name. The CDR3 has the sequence CASSPLSRSTHNEQFF. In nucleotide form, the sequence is TGTGCCAGCAGTCCTCTGTCACGGAGCACCCACAATGAGCAGTTCTTC.